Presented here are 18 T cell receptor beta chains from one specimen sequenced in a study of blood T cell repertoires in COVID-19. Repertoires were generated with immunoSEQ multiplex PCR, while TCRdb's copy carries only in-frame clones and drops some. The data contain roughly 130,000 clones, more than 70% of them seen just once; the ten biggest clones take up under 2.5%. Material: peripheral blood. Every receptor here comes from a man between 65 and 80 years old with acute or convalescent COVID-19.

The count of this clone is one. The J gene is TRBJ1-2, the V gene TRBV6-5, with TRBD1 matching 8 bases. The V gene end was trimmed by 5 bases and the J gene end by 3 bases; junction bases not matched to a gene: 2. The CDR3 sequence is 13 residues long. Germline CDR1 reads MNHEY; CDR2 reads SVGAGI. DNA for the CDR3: TGTGCCAGCAGTCCGGGACAGGACTATGGCTACACCTTC. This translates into CASSPGQDYGYTF.

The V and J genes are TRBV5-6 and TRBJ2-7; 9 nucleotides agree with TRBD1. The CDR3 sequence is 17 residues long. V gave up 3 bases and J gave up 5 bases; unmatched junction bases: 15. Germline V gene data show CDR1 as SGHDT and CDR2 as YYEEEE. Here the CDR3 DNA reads TGTGCCAGCAGCTACTTCCGGGGACAGGGTGGCTTCCACGAGCAGTACTTC. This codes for CASSYFRGQGGFHEQYF.

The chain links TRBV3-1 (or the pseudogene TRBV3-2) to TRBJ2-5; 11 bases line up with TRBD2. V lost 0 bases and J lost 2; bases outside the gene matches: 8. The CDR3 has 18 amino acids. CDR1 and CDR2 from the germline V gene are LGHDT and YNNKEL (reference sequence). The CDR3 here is CASSQDTRLAGLQETQYF. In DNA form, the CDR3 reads TGTGCCAGCAGCCAAGATACCCGACTAGCGGGGTTACAAGAGACCCAGTACTTC.

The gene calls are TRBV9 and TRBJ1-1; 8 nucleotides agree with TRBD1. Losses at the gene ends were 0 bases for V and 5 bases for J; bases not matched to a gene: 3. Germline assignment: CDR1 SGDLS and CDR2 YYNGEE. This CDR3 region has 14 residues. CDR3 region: CASSVETGDTEAFF. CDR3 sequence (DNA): TGTGCCAGCAGCGTAGAGACAGGGGATACTGAAGCTTTCTTT.

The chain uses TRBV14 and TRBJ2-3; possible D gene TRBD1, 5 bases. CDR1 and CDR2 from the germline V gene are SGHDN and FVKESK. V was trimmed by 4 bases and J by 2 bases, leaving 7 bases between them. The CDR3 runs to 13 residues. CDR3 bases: TGTGCCAGCAGCCGACAGTTCACAGATACGCAGTATTTT. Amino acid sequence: CASSRQFTDTQYF.

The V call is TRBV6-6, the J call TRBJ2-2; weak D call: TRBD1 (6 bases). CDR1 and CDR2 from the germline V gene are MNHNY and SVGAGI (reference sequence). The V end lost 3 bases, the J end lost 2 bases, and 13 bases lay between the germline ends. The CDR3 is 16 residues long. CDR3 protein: CASSYPLTGNTGELFF. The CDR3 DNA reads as TGTGCCAGCAGTTATCCCCTGACAGGAAACACCGGGGAGCTGTTTTTT.

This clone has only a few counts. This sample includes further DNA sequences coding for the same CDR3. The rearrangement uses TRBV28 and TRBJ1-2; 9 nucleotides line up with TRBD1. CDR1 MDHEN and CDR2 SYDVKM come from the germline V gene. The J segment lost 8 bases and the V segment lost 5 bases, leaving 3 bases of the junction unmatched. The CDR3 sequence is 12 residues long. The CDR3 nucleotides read TGTGCCAGCAGTCGGACAGGGGTGGGCTACACCTTC. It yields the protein CASSRTGVGYTF.

CDR3 in amino acids: CASSFNQETQYF. For the CDR3, the DNA is TGCGCCAGCAGCTTTAACCAAGAGACCCAGTACTTC. V gene TRBV5-1 combines with J gene TRBJ2-5; no clear D gene. There are 12 residues in the CDR3. The germline gives CDR1 SGHRS, CDR2 YFSETQ. V shed 2 bases and J shed 0 bases, with 2 bases lying between them.

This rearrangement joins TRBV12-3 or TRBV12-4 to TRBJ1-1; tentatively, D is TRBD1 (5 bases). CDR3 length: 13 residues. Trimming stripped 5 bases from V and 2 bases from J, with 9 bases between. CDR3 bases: TGTGCCAGCAGTCCTCAGGGAAACACTGAAGCTTTCTTT. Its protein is CASSPQGNTEAFF.

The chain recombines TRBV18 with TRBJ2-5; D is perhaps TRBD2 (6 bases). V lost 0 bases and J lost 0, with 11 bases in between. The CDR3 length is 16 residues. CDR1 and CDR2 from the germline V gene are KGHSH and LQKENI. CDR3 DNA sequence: TGTGCCAGCTCACCACCGGGACTTCTGTACCAAGAGACCCAGTACTTC. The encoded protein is CASSPPGLLYQETQYF.

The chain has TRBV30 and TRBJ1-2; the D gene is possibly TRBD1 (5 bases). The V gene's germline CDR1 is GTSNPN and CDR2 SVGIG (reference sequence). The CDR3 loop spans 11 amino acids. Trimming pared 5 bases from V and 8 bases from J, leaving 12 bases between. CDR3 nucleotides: TGTGCCTGGGGAAGGGGATGGGGCTACACCTTC. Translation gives CAWGRGWGYTF.

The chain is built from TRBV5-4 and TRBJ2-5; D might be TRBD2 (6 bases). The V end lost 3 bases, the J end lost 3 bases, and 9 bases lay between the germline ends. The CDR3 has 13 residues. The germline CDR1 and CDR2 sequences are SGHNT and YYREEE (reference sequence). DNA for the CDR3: TGTGCCAGCAGCTGGAGGGAGGAAGAGACCCAGTACTTC. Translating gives CASSWREEETQYF.

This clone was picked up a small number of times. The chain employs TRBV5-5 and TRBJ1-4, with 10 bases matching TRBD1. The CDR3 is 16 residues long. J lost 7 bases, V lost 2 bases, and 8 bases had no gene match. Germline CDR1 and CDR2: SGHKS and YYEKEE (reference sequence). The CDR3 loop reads CASSFLDRGRSEKLFF. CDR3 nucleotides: TGTGCCAGCAGCTTCCTAGACAGGGGGCGGAGTGAAAAACTGTTTTTT.

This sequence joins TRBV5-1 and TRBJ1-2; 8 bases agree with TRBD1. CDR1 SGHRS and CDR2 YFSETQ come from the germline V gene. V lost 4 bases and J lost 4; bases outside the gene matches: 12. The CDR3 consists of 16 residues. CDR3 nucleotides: TGCGCCAGCAGCGTGGACGGACAGGGAGCGACCTATGGCTACACCTTC. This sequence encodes CASSVDGQGATYGYTF.

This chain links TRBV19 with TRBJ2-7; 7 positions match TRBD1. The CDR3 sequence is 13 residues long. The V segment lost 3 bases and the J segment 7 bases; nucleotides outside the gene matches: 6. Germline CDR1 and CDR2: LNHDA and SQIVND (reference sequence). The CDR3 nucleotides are TGTGCCAGTAGTATCGACAGGGTAAGGGAGCAGTACTTC. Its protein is CASSIDRVREQYF. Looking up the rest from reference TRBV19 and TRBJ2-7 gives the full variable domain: DGGITQSPKYLFRKEGQNVTLSCEQNLNHDAMYWYRQDPGQGLRLIYYSQIVNDFQKGDIAEGYSVSREKKESFPLTVTSAQKNPTAFYLCASSIDRVREQYFGPGTRLTVT.

DNA of the CDR3: TGTGCCAGCAGTTCCCCCACGGGGAACACTGAAGCTTTCTTT. The encoded protein is CASSSPTGNTEAFF. This rearrangement joins TRBV6-5 to TRBJ1-1; D gene ambiguous. The CDR3 consists of 14 residues. Germline lookup yields CDR1 MNHEY and CDR2 SVGAGI. V was pared by 4 bases and J by 1 base, with 10 bases between.

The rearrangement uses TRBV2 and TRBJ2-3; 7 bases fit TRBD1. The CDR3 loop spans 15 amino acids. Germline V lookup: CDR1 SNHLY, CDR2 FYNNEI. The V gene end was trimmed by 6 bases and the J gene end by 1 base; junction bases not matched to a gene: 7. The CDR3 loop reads CASRGQLLGTDTQYF. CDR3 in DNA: TGTGCCAGCAGGGGACAGCTCCTCGGCACAGATACGCAGTATTTT.

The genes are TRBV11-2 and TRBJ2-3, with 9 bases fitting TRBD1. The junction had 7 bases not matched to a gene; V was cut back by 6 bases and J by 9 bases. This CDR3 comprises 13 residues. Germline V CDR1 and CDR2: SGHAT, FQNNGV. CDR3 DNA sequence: TGTGCCAGCAGGCGGGAGACAGGGGGAACGCAGTATTTT. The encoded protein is CASRRETGGTQYF.